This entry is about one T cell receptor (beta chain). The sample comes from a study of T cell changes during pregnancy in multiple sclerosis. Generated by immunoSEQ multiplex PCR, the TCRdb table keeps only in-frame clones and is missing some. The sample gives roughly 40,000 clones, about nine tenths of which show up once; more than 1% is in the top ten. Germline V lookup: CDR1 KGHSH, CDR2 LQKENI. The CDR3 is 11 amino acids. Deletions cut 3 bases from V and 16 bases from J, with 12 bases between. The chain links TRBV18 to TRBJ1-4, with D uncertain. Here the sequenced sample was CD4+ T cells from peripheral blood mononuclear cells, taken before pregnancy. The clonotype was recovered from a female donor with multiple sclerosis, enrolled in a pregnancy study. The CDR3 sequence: CASSPRGLRFF. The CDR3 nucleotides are TGTGCCAGCTCACCCCGAGGCTTGAGGTTTTTT.